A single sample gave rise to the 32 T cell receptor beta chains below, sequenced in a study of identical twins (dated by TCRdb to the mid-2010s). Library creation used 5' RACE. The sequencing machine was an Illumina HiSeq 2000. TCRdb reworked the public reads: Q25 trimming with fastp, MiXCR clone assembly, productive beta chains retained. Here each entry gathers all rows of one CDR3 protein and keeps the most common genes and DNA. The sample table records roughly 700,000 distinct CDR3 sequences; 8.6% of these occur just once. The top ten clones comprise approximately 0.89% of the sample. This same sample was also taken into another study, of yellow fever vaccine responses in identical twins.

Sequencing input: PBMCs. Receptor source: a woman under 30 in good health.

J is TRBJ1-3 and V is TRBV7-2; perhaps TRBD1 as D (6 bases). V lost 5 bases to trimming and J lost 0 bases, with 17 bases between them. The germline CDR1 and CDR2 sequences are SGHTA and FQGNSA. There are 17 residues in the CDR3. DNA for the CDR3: TGTGCCAGCAGCATAATAATGGGGGGACACTCTGGAAACACCATATATTTT. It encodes CASSIIMGGHSGNTIYF. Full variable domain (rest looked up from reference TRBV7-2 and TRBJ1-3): GAGVSQSPSNKVTEKGKDVELRCDPISGHTALYWYRQSLGQGLEFLIYFQGNSAPDKSGLPSDRFSAERTGGSVSTLTIQRTQQEDSAVYLCASSIIMGGHSGNTIYFGEGSWLTVV.

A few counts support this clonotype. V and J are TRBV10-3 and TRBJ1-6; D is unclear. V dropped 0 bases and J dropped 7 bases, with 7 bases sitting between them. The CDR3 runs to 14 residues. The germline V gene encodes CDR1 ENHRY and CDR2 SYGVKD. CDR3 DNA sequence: TGTGCCATCAGTGAGTCCCACGGAAATTCACCCCTCCACTTT. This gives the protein CAISESHGNSPLHF.

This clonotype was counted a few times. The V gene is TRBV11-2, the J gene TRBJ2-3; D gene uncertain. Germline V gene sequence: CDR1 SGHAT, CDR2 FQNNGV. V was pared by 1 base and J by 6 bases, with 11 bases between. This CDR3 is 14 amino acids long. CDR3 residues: CASSLAILGDTQYF. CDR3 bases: TGTGCCAGCAGCTTAGCGATCCTGGGGGATACGCAGTATTTT.

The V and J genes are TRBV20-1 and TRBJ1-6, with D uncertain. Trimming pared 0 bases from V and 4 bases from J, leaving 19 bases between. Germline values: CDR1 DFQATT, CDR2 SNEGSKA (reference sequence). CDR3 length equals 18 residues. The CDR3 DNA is TGCAGTGCTAGAGAAATTTCTCGGGGTGGGCTGTATAATTCACCCCTCCACTTT. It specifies CSAREISRGGLYNSPLHF.

CDR3 in amino acids: CASSFEGANTEAFF. For the CDR3, the DNA is TGCGCCAGCAGCTTCGAGGGGGCGAACACTGAAGCTTTCTTT. The chain combines TRBV5-1 with TRBJ1-1; 7 nucleotides align to TRBD1. The ends lost 2 bases at V and 1 base at J; junction bases unmatched: 2. The germline V gene encodes CDR1 SGHRS and CDR2 YFSETQ. The CDR3 runs 14 residues.

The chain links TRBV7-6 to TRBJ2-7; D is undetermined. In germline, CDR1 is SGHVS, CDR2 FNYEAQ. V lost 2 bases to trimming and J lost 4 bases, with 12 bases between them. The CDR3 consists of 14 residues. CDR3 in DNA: TGTGCCAGCAGCTTAACCGACGGTCAATACGAGCAGTACTTC. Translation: CASSLTDGQYEQYF. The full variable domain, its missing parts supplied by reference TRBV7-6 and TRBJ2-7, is GAGVSQSPRYKVTKRGQDVALRCDPISGHVSLYWYRQALGQGPEFLTYFNYEAQQDKSGLPNDRFSAERPEGSISTLTIQRTEQRDSAMYRCASSLTDGQYEQYFGPGTRLTVT.

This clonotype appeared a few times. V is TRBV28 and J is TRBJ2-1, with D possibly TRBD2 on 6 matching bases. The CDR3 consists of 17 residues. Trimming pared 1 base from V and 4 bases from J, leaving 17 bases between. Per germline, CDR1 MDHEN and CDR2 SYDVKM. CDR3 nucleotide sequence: TGTGCCAGCAGTTTATATAAAGGAGGGAGGCGATACAATGAGCAGTTCTTC. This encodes CASSLYKGGRRYNEQFF.

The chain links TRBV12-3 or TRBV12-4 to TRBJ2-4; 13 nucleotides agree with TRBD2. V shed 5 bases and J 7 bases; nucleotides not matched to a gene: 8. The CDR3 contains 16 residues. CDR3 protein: CASSPILAGGQNIQYF. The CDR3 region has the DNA TGTGCCAGCAGTCCGATACTAGCGGGGGGGCAGAACATTCAGTACTTC.

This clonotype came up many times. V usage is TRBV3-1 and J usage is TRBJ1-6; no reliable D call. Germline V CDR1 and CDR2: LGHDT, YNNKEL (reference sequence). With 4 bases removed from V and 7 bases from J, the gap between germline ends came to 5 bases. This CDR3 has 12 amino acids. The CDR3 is CASSPLNSPLHF. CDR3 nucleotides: TGTGCCAGCAGCCCCTTAAATTCACCCCTCCACTTT.

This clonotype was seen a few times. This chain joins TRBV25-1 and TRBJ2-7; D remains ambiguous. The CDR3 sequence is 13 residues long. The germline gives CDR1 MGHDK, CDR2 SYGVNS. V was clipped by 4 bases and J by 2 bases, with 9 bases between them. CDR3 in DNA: TGTGCCAGCAGTGCACTCACTCCCTACGAGCAGTACTTC. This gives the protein CASSALTPYEQYF.

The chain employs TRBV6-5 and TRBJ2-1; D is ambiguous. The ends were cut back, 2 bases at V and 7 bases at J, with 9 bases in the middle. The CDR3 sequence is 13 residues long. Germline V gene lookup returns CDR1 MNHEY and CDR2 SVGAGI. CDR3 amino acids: CASSYGTLNEQFF. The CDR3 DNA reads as TGTGCCAGCAGTTACGGCACTCTTAATGAGCAGTTCTTC.

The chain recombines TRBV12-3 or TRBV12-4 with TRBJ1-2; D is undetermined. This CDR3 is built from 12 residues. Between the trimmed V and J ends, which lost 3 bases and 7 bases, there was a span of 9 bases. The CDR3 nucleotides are TGTGCCAGCAGTTTCTCGCCGGGTGGCTACACCTTC. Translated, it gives CASSFSPGGYTF.

CDR3 sequence: CASSESLASGRFVSYNEQFF. The DNA of the CDR3 is TGTGCCAGCAGTGAGAGCCTGGCTAGCGGGAGGTTCGTCTCCTACAATGAGCAGTTCTTC. V is TRBV2 and J is TRBJ2-1, with 11 bases identical to TRBD2. V trimming: 3 bases; J trimming: 0 bases; junction bases outside the gene matches: 13. The CDR3 runs 20 residues. In germline, CDR1 is SNHLY, CDR2 FYNNEI.

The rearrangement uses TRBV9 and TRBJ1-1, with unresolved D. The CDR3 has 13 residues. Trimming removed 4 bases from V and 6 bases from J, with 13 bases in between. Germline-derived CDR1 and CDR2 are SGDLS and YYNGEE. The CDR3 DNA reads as TGTGCCAGCAGCTCCGCGGGGATAGCTGAAGCTTTCTTT. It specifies CASSSAGIAEAFF.

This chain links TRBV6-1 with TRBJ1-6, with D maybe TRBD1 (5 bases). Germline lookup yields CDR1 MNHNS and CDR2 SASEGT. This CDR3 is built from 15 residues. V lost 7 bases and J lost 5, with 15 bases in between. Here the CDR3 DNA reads TGTGCCAGCACCGACAGCATCCTAGATAATTCACCCCTCCACTTT. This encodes CASTDSILDNSPLHF.

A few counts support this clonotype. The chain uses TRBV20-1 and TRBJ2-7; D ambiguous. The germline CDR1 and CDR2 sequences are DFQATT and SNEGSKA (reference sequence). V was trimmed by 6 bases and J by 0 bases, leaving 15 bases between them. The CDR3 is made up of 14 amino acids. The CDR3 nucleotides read TGCAGTGCCGCCAGAGACGCCGGCTCCTACGAGCAGTACTTC. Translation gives CSAARDAGSYEQYF.

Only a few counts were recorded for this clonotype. The CDR3 loop reads CASSQDPERGAARYF. DNA for the CDR3: TGTGCCAGCAGCCAAGATCCCGAGCGGGGGGCAGCTAGGTACTTC. V usage is TRBV3-1 and J usage is TRBJ2-7; the match to TRBD2 covers 9 bases. Germline assignment: CDR1 LGHDT and CDR2 YNNKEL (reference sequence). V lost 0 bases to trimming and J lost 12 bases; unmatched junction nucleotides: 12. The CDR3 loop spans 15 amino acids.

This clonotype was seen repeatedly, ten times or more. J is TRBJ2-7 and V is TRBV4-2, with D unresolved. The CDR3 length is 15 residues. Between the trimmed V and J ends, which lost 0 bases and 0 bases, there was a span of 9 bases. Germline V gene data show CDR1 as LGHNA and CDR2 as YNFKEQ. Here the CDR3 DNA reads TGTGCCAGCAGCCAAGAGGCTTCTAGCTCCTACGAGCAGTACTTC. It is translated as CASSQEASSSYEQYF.

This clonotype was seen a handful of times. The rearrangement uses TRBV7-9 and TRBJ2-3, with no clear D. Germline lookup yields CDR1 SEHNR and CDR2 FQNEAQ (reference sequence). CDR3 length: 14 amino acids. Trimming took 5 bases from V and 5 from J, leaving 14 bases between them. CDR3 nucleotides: TGTGCCAGCAGCGGGGAAGGTAGACTAGATACGCAGTATTTT. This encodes CASSGEGRLDTQYF.

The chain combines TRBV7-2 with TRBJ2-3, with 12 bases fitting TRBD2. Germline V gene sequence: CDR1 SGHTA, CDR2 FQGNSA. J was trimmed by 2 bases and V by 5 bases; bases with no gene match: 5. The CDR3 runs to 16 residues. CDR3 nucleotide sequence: TGTGCCAGCAGCGCTCGGACTAGCGGGAACACAGATACGCAGTATTTT. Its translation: CASSARTSGNTDTQYF.

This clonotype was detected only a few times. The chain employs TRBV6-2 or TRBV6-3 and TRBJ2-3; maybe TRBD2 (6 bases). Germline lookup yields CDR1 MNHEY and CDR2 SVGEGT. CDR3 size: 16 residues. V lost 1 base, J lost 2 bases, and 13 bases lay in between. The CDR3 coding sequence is TGTGCCAGCAGTTACTTCGGCGGGGCCGACACAGATACGCAGTATTTT. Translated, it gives CASSYFGGADTDTQYF.

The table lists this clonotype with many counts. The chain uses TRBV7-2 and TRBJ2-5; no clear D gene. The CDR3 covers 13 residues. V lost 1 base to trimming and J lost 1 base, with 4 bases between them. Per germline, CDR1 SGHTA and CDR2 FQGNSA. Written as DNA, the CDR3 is TGTGCCAGCAGCTTAGACGGCCAAGAGACCCAGTACTTC. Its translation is CASSLDGQETQYF.

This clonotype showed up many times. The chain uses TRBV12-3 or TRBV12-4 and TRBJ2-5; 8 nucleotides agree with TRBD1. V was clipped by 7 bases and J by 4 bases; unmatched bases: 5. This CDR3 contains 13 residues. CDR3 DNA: TGTGCCAGCACCGCGACAGGGGCAGAGACCCAGTACTTC. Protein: CASTATGAETQYF.

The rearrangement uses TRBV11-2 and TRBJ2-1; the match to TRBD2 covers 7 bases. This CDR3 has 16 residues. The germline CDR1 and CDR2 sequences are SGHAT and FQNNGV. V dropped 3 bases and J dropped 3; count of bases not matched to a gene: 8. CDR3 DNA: TGTGCCAGCAGCTTTGGTTTGGGCGGGAGCTACAATGAGCAGTTCTTC. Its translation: CASSFGLGGSYNEQFF.

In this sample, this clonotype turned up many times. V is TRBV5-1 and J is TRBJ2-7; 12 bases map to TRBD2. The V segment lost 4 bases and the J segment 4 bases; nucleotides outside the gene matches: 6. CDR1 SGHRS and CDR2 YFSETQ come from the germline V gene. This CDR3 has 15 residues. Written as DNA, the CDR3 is TGCGCCAGCAGCACAGGACTAGCGGGGACATACGAGCAGTACTTC. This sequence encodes CASSTGLAGTYEQYF.

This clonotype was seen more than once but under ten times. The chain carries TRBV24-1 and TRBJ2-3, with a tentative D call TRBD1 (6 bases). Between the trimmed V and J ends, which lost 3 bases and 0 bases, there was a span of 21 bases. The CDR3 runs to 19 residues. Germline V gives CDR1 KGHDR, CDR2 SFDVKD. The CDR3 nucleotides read TGTGCCACCAGTGATCCCCCCTATACCGGGACACATAGCACAGATACGCAGTATTTT. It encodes CATSDPPYTGTHSTDTQYF.

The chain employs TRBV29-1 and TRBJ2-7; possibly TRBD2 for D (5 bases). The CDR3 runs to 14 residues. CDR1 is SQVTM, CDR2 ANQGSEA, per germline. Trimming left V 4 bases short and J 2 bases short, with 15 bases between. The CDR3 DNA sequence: TGCAGCGTTGTGGGAGTGGAACAGCCCTACGAGCAGTACTTC. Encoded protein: CSVVGVEQPYEQYF.

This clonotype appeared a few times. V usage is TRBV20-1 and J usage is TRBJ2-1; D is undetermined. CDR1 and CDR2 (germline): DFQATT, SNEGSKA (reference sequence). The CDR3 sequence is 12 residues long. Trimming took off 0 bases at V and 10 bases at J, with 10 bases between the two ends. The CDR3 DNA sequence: TGCAGTGCTAGAGAGGCTAGTGTCGAGCAGTTCTTC. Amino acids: CSAREASVEQFF.

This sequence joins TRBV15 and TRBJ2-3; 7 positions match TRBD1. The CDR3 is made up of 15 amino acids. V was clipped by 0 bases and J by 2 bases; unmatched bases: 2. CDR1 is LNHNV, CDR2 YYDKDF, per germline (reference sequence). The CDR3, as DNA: TGTGCCACCAGCAGAGAGCAGGGGGACACAGATACGCAGTATTTT. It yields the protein CATSREQGDTDTQYF.

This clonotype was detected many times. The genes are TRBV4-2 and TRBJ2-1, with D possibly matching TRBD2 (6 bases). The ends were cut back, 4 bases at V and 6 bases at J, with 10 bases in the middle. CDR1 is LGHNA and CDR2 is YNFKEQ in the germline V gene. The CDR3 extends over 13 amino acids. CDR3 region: CASSPSGSNEQFF. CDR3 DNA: TGTGCCAGCAGCCCGAGCGGGTCCAATGAGCAGTTCTTC.

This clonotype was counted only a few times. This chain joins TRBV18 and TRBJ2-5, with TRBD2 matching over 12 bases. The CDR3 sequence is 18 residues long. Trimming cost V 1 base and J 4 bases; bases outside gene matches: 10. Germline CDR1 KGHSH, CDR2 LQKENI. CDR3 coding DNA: TGTGCCAGCTCACCACTGCAAGCTAGCGGGGGGGCCATAGAGACCCAGTACTTC. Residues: CASSPLQASGGAIETQYF. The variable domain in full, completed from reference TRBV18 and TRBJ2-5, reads NAGVMQNPRHLVRRRGQEARLRCSPMKGHSHVYWYRQLPEEGLKFMVYLQKENIIDESGMPKERFSAEFPKEGPSILRIQQVVRGDSAAYFCASSPLQASGGAIETQYFGPGTRLLVL.

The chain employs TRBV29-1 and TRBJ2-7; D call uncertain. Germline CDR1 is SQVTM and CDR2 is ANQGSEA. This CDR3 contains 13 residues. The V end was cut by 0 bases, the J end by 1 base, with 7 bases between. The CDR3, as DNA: TGCAGCGTTGAAGAAGGCAAGTCCTACGAGCAGTACTTC. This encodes CSVEEGKSYEQYF.